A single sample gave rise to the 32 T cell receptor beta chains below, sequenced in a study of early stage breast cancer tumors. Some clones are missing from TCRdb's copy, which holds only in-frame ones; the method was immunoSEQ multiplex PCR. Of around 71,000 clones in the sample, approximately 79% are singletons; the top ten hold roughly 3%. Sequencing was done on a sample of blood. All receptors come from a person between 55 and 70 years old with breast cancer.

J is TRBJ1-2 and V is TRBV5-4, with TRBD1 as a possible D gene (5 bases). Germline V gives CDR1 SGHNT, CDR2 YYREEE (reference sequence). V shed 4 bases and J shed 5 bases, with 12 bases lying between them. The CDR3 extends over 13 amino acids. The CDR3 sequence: CASSDGRGYGYTF. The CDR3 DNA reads TGTGCCAGCAGCGATGGAAGGGGATATGGCTACACCTTC.

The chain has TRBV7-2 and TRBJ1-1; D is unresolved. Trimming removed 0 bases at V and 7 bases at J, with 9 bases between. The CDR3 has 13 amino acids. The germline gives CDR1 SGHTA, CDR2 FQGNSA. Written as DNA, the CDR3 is TGTGCCAGCAGCTTAGCTCTGGCAGTTGAAGCTTTCTTT. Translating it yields CASSLALAVEAFF.

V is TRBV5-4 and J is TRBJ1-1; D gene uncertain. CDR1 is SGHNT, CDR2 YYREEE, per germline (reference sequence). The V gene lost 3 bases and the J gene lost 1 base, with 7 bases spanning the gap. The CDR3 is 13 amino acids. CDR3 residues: CASSSPQNTEAFF. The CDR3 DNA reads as TGTGCCAGCAGCTCGCCACAGAACACTGAAGCTTTCTTT. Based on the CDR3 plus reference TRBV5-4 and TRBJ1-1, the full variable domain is ETGVTQSPTHLIKTRGQQVTLRCSSQSGHNTVSWYQQALGQGPQFIFQYYREEENGRGNFPPRFSGLQFPNYSSELNVNALELDDSALYLCASSSPQNTEAFFGQGTRLTVV.

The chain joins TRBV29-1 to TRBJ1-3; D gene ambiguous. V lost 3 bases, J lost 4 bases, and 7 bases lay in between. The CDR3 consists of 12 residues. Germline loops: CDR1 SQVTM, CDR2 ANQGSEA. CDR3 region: CSVDMGGNTIYF. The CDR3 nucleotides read TGCAGCGTTGACATGGGCGGAAACACCATATATTTT.

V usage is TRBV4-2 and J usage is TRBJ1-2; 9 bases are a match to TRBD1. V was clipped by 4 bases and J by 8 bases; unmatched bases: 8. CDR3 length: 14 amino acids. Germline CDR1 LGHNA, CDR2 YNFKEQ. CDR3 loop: CASSLMGQGGGYTF. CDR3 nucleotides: TGTGCCAGCAGCCTAATGGGACAGGGTGGGGGCTACACCTTC.

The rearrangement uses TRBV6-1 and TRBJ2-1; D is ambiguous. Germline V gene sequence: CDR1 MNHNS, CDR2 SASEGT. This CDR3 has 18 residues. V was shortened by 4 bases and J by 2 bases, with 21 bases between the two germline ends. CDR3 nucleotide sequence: TGTGCCAGCAGTGTGGACCCGGTGGGTGGGTTAACCTACAATGAGCAGTTCTTC. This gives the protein CASSVDPVGGLTYNEQFF.

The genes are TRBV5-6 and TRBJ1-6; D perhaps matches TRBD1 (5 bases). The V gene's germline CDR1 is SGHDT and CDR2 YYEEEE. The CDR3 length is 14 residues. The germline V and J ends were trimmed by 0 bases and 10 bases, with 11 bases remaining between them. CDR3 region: CASSLAGGLSPLHF. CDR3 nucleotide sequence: TGTGCCAGCAGCTTGGCCGGGGGATTGTCACCCCTCCACTTT.

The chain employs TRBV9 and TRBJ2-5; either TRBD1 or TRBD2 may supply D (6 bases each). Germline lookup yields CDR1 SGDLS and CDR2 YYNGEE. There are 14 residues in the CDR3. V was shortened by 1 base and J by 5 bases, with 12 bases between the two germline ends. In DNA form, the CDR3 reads TGTGCCAGCAGCGTACACGGGGGCGGGGAGACCCAGTACTTC. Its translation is CASSVHGGGETQYF.

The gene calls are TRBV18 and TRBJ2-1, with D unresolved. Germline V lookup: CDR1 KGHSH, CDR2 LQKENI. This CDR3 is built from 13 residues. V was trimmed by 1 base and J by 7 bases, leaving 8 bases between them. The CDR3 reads CASSPLARNEQFF. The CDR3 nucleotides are TGTGCCAGCTCACCACTCGCGAGGAATGAGCAGTTCTTC.

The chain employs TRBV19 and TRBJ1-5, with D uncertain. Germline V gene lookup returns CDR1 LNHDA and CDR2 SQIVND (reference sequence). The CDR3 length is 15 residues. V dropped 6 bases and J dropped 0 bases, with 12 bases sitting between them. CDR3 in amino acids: CASRESLYSNQPQHF. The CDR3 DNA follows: TGTGCCAGTAGAGAGTCGCTATATAGCAATCAGCCCCAGCATTTT.

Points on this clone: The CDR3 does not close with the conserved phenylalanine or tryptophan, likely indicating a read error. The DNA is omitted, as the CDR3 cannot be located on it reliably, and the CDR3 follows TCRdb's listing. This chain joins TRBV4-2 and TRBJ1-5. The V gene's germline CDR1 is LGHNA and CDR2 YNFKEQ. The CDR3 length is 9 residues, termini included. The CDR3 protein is CASSPSGVL.

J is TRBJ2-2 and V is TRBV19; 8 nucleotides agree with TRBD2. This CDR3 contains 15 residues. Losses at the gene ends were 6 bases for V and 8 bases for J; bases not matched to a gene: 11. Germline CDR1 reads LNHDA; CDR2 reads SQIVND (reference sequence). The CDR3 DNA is TGTGCCAGTAGCCCCGCGGTAGCGGGGACGGGGGAGCTGTTTTTT. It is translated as CASSPAVAGTGELFF.

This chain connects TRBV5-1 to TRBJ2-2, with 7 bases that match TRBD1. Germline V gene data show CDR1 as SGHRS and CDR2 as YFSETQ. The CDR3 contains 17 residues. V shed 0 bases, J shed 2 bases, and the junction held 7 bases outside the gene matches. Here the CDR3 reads CASSLAARGINTGELFF. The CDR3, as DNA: TGCGCCAGCAGCTTGGCCGCCAGGGGGATTAACACCGGGGAGCTGTTTTTT.

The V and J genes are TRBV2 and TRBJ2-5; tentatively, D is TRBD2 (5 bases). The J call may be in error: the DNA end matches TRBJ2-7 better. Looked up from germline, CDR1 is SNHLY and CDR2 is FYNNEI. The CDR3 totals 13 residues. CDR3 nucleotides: TGTGCCAGCAGTCGGACTCTGGAATACGAGCAGTACTTC. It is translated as CASSRTLEYEQYF.

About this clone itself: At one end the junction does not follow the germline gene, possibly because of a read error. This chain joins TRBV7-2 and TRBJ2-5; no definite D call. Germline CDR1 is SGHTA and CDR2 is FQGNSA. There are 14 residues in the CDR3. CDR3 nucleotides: TGTGCCAGCAGCAGAGATTGGAGACAAGGGACCCAGTACTTC. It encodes CASSRDWRQGTQYF. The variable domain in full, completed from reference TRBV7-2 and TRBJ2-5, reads GAGVSQSPSNKVTEKGKDVELRCDPISGHTALYWYRQSLGQGLEFLIYFQGNSAPDKSGLPSDRFSAERTGGSVSTLTIQRTQQEDSAVYLCASSRDWRQGTQYFGPGTRLLVL.

The CDR3 DNA sequence: TGTGCCTGGAGTCCACCAATACTCGGGGGGGCCGATGAGCAGTTCTTC. Translated, it gives CAWSPPILGGADEQFF. V is TRBV30 and J is TRBJ2-1; TRBD2 aligns across 8 bases. The junction had 14 bases not matched to a gene; V was cut back by 2 bases and J by 8 bases. The germline V gene encodes CDR1 GTSNPN and CDR2 SVGIG (reference sequence). CDR3 size: 16 residues. Full variable domain (outside the CDR3, taken from reference TRBV30 and TRBJ2-1): SQTIHQWPATLVQPVGSPLSLECTVEGTSNPNLYWYRQAAGRGLQLLFYSVGIGQISSEVPQNLSASRPQDRQFILSSKKLLLSDSGFYLCAWSPPILGGADEQFFGPGTRLTVL.

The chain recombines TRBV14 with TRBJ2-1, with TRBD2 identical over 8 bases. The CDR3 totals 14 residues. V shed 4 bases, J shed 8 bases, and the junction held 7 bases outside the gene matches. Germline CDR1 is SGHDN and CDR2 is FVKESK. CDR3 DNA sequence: TGTGCCAGCAGCCTTGGACTAGCTCACGATGAGCAGTTCTTC. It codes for CASSLGLAHDEQFF.

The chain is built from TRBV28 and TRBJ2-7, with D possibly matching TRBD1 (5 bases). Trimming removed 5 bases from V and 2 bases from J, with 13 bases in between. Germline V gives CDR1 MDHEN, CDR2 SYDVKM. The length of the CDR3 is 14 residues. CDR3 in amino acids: CASSPQQAPYEQYF. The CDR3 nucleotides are TGTGCCAGCAGTCCGCAACAGGCCCCCTACGAGCAGTACTTC.

The CDR3 region is CASSATGTGVEKLFF. For the CDR3, the DNA is TGTGCCAGCAGCGCGACCGGGACAGGGGTTGAAAAACTGTTTTTT. The V and J genes are TRBV6-5 and TRBJ1-4, with TRBD1 matching over 10 bases. The V gene end was trimmed by 6 bases and the J gene end by 7 bases; junction bases not matched to a gene: 8. Germline V lookup: CDR1 MNHEY, CDR2 SVGAGI. The CDR3 sequence is 15 residues long.

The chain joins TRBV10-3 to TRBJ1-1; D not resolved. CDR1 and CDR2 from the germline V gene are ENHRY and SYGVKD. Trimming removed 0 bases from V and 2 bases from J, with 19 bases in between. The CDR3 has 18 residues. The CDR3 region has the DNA TGTGCCATCAGTGAGTCGGGCAGGAGCGCGGGCAGAAACACTGAAGCTTTCTTT. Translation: CAISESGRSAGRNTEAFF.

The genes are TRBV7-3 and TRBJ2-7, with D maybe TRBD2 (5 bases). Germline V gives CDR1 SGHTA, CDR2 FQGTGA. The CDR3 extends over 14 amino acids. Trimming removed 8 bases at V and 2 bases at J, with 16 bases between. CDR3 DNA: TGTGCCAGCGCTAGCCAAGGTTCGGCCTACGAGCAGTACTTC. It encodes CASASQGSAYEQYF.

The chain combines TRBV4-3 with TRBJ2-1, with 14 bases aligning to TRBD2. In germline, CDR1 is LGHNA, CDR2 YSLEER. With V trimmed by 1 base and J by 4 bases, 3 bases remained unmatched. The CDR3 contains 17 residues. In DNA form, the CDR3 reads TGCGCCAGCAGCCAAGGACTAGCGGGAGGGCCTTACAATGAGCAGTTCTTC. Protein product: CASSQGLAGGPYNEQFF.

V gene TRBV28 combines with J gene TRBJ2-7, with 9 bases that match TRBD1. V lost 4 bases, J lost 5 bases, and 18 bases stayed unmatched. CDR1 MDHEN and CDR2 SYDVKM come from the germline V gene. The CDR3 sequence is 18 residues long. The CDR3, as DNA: TGTGCCAGCAGTTCGCAAACTCCGGGACAGGGCTACTTCCACGAGCAGTACTTC. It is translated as CASSSQTPGQGYFHEQYF.

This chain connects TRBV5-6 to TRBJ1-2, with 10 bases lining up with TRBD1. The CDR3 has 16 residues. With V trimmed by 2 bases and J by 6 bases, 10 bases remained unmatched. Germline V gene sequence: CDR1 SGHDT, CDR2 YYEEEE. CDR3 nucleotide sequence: TGTGCCAGCAGCTTAGGCGGGACAGGGGTATTGCATGGCTACACCTTC. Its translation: CASSLGGTGVLHGYTF. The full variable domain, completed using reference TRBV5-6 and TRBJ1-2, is DAGVTQSPTHLIKTRGQQVTLRCSPKSGHDTVSWYQQALGQGPQFIFQYYEEEERQRGNFPDRFSGHQFPNYSSELNVNALLLGDSALYLCASSLGGTGVLHGYTFGSGTRLTVV.

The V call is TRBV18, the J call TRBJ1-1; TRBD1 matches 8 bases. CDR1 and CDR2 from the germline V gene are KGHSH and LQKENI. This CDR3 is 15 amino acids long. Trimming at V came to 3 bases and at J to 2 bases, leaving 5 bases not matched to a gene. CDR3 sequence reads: CASSPEGQDNTEAFF. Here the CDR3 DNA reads TGTGCCAGCTCACCGGAGGGACAGGATAACACTGAAGCTTTCTTT.

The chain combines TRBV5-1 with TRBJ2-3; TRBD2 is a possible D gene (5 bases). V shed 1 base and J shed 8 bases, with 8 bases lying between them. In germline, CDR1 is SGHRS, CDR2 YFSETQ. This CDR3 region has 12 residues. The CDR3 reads CASSLTEGTQYF. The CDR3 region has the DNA TGCGCCAGCAGCTTGACCGAGGGTACGCAGTATTTT. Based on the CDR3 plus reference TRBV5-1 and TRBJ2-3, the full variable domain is KAGVTQTPRYLIKTRGQQVTLSCSPISGHRSVSWYQQTPGQGLQFLFEYFSETQRNKGNFPGRFSGRQFSNSRSEMNVSTLELGDSALYLCASSLTEGTQYFGPGTRLTVL.

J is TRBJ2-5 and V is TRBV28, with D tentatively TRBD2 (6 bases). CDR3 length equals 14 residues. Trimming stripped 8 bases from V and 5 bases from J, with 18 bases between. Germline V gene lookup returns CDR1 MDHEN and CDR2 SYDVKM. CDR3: CASSFGGGQETQYF. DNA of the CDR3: TGTGCCAGCTCCTTCGGGGGTGGGCAGGAGACCCAGTACTTC. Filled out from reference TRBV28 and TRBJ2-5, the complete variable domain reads DVKVTQSSRYLVKRTGEKVFLECVQDMDHENMFWYRQDPGLGLRLIYFSYDVKMKEKGDIPEGYSVSREKKERFSLILESASTNQTSMYLCASSFGGGQETQYFGPGTRLLVL.

This CDR3 is CASSGVNSNYGYTF. The CDR3 bases are TGTGCCAGCAGTGGGGTGAACTCTAACTATGGCTACACCTTC. V is TRBV6-1 and J is TRBJ1-2; D not certain. Germline CDR1 MNHNS, CDR2 SASEGT. The CDR3 runs to 14 residues. The V gene lost 4 bases and the J gene lost 0 bases, with 9 bases spanning the gap.

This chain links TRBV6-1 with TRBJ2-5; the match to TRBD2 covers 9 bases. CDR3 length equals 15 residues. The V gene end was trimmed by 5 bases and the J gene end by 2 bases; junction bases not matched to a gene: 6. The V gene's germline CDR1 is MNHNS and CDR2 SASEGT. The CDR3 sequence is CASSLAGEPQETQYF. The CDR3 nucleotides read TGTGCCAGCAGTTTAGCGGGGGAACCACAAGAGACCCAGTACTTC.

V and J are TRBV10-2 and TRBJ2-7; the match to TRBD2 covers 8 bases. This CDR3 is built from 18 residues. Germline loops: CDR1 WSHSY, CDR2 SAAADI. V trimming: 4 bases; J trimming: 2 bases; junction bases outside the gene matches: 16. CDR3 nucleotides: TGCGCCAGCAGTGGGCCCTCCGAGTTTGCGGGAGGACCCTACGAGCAGTACTTC. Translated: CASSGPSEFAGGPYEQYF.

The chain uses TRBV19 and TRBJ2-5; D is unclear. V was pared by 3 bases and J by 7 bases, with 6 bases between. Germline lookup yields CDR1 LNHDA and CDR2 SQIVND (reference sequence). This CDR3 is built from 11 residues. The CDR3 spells CASSIPGTQYF. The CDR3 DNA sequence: TGTGCCAGTAGTATTCCCGGGACCCAGTACTTC. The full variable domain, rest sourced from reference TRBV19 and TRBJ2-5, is DGGITQSPKYLFRKEGQNVTLSCEQNLNHDAMYWYRQDPGQGLRLIYYSQIVNDFQKGDIAEGYSVSREKKESFPLTVTSAQKNPTAFYLCASSIPGTQYFGPGTRLLVL.

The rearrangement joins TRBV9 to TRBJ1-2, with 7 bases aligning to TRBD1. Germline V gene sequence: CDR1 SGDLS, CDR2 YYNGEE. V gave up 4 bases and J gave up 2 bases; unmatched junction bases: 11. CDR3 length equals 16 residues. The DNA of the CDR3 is TGTGCCAGCAGCTCCCGGGACAGACGTCTAAACTATGGCTACACCTTC. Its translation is CASSSRDRRLNYGYTF. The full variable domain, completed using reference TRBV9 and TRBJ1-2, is DSGVTQTPKHLITATGQRVTLRCSPRSGDLSVYWYQQSLDQGLQFLIQYYNGEERAKGNILERFSAQQFPDLHSELNLSSLELGDSALYFCASSSRDRRLNYGYTFGSGTRLTVV.